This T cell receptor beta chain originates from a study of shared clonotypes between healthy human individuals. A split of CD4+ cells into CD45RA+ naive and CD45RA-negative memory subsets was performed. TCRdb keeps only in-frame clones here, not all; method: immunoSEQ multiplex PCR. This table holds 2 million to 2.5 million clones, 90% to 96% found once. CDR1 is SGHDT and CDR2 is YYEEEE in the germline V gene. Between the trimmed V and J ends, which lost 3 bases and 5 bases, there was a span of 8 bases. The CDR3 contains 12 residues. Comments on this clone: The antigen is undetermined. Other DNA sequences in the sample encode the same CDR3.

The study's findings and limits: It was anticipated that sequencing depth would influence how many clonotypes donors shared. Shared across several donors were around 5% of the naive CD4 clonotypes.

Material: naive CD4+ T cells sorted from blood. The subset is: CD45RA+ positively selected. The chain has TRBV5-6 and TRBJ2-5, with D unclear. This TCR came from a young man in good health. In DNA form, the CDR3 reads TGTGCCAGCAGCTCCGCCCGGGAGACCCAGTACTTC. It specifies CASSSARETQYF. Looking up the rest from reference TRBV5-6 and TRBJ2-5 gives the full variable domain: DAGVTQSPTHLIKTRGQQVTLRCSPKSGHDTVSWYQQALGQGPQFIFQYYEEEERQRGNFPDRFSGHQFPNYSSELNVNALLLGDSALYLCASSSARETQYFGPGTRLLVL.